The table lists the clone carrying this T cell receptor (beta chain) with a few counts. No antigen is known for it. The data are from a study of CD8 T cells in ankylosing spondylitis. Whole-study results and caveats: Seemingly characteristic of ankylosing spondylitis blood was a TCR beta motif consisting of roughly 8 highly homologous variants. Disease-linked clones reportedly concentrated significantly in matched ankylosing spondylitis synovial fluid.

The CDR3 is made up of 13 amino acids. V lost 0 bases to trimming and J lost 6 bases, with 6 bases between them. The germline CDR1 and CDR2 sequences are MGHRA and YSYEKL. Quantitative barcoded 5'-RACE was used to prepare TCR beta libraries. TCRdb independently ran MiXCR on the 5' RACE reads; one entry per CDR3 protein. Of around 540,000 distinct CDR3 sequences in the sample, roughly an eighth were seen once. This rearrangement joins TRBV4-1 to TRBJ1-5; D remains unclear. The receptor's source is a male donor with ankylosing spondylitis. Sequencing was done on a sample of blood, either unsorted or a sorted T cell fraction (not recorded which). The CDR3 sequence: CASSQDRFQPQHF. For the CDR3, the DNA is TGCGCCAGCAGCCAAGATCGATTTCAGCCCCAGCATTTT.